The clone carrying this T cell receptor beta chain was counted only a few times. Authors' methods: Amplifying reference gene primers gave estimates of nucleated cell counts. Here immunoSEQ multiplex PCR was the method, and the copy in TCRdb shows in-frame clones only, minus some. For V, J and clone size, that table is used; D and trimming come from the DNA. The table shows nearly 90,000 clones, with 75% to 90% occurring only once. Germline-derived CDR1 and CDR2 are SGHKS and YYEKEE (reference sequence). The CDR3 runs to 16 residues. Losses at the gene ends were 1 base for V and 4 bases for J; bases not matched to a gene: 11. The data were taken from a study of blood T cell repertoires in COVID-19. Study details: The United States, Italy and Spain provided the acute and convalescent COVID-19 samples. PBMCs, B-cell-depleted T cells, or T cells were the source of the cDNA or gDNA that made up the material.

This TCR derives from an elderly man with acute or convalescent COVID-19. The chain couples TRBV5-5 to TRBJ2-7; TRBD1 matches at 7 bases. Sample: peripheral blood. The CDR3 nucleotides read TGTGCCAGCAGCTTGATCCCCGGGACAGTCATGTACGAGCAGTACTTC. This sequence encodes CASSLIPGTVMYEQYF.